This T cell receptor beta chain is drawn from a study of T cells in localized non-small cell lung cancer. General study points: Density of T cells in blood, when higher, went with longer overall survival. Of the tissues analyzed, uninvolved adjacent lung showed maximal T cell clonality, greater than tumor.

Remarks on this clone: Antigen unknown.

Germline loops: CDR1 SGHRS, CDR2 YFSETQ. The CDR3 runs 16 residues. V dropped 0 bases and J dropped 5 bases, with 14 bases sitting between them. Profiling relied on immunoSEQ multiplex PCR, and the TCRdb table lists in-frame clones only, not all of them. Among about 4,400 clones, more than 20% were seen once, and the ten largest hold around 5%. Material: lung tumor tissue, obtained before any cancer treatment. This sequence was found in a female donor of 60 years or more with stage I lung adenocarcinoma. The genes are TRBV5-1 and TRBJ1-4; possibly TRBD1 for D (6 bases). As DNA, the CDR3 is TGCGCCAGCAGCTTGGCCGGAACAGGGACAAATGAAAAACTGTTTTTT. Translating gives CASSLAGTGTNEKLFF.